The clone carrying this T cell receptor (beta chain) has a handful of counts. Its target is unknown. This sample stems from a study of cytomegalovirus exposure and HLA in healthy donors. Findings and limits, study-wide: Sequencing depth roughly uniform across donors was assumed in presence/absence analyses. Altogether, some 160 TCR beta chains were recorded as cytomegalovirus-associated. Productive rates of about 87% or about 30% were seen for most TCR beta V segments in an earlier analysis.

CDR1 is KGHSH, CDR2 LQKENI, per germline. V lost 3 bases and J lost 2, with 20 bases in between. The CDR3 runs to 17 residues. This PCR relied on a set of 60 Vbeta primers and 13 Jbeta primers. The repertoire was sequenced with immunoSEQ multiplex PCR; TCRdb's copy has only in-frame clones and lacks some. This table has 200,000 to 300,000 clones, about 77% appearing once. The sequence was obtained from a boy aged 5 to 17 in good health and CMV-seronegative. What was sequenced was PBMCs. The chain couples TRBV18 to TRBJ2-7, with a possible D match to TRBD1 (7 bases). The CDR3 loop is CASSPLGGGVRTYEQYF. In DNA form, the CDR3 reads TGTGCCAGCTCACCCCTTGGAGGGGGCGTCCGGACCTACGAGCAGTACTTC.